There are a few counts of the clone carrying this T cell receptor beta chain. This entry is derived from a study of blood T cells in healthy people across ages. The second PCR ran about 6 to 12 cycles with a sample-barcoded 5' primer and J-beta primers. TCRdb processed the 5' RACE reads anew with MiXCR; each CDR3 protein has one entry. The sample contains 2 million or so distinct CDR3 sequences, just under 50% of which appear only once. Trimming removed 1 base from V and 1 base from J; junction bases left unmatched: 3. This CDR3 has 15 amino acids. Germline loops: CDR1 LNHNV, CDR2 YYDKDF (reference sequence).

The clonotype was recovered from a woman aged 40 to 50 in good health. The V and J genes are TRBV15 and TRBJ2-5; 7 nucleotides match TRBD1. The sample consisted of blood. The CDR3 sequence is CATSRGTGRQETQYF. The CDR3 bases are TGTGCCACCAGCAGAGGGACAGGCCGCCAAGAGACCCAGTACTTC.